What follows are 19 T cell receptor beta chains derived from one specimen sequenced in a study of T-cell reconstitution after alpha-beta-depleted transplantation in children. Preparation of the TCRbeta library involved a method that used unique molecular identifiers. TCRdb reprocessed the PCR reads with MiXCR, giving one entry per CDR3 protein. The data contain nearly 400,000 distinct CDR3 sequences, around 21% of them singletons. The input for sequencing was PBMCs from the stem cell graft donor, taken from the stem cell graft. The origin of the receptors is a human donor who donated a stem cell graft to a child with acute myeloid leukemia.

The chain joins TRBV12-3 or TRBV12-4 to TRBJ2-2; TRBD1 is a possible D gene (7 bases). Trimming stripped 6 bases from V and 5 bases from J, with 13 bases between. The CDR3 covers 14 residues. DNA of the CDR3: TGTGCCAGCAGACCTCCAGGGGGGACCGGGGAGCTGTTTTTT. Protein product: CASRPPGGTGELFF.

The table lists this clonotype with many counts. The rearrangement links TRBV7-9 to TRBJ2-1, with 9 bases aligning to TRBD2. CDR3 size: 15 residues. Germline CDR1 is SEHNR and CDR2 is FQNEAQ (reference sequence). Germline trimming cut 2 bases from V and 7 bases from J; bases unmatched to any gene: 6. CDR3 residues: CASSLSGRPTNEQFF. CDR3 DNA sequence: TGTGCCAGCAGCTTAAGCGGGAGGCCCACTAATGAGCAGTTCTTC.

The chain is built from TRBV5-1 and TRBJ1-1; D is perhaps TRBD1 (6 bases). Between the trimmed V and J ends, which lost 4 bases and 0 bases, there was a span of 13 bases. The CDR3 is 15 amino acids. Germline values: CDR1 SGHRS, CDR2 YFSETQ. The CDR3: CASSRRDKMNTEAFF. CDR3 sequence (DNA): TGCGCCAGCAGCAGGAGGGACAAAATGAACACTGAAGCTTTCTTT.

This clonotype occurred a few times. V usage is TRBV29-1 and J usage is TRBJ2-1, with 8 bases fitting TRBD1. The CDR3 loop spans 13 amino acids. Per the germline V gene, CDR1 is SQVTM and CDR2 is ANQGSEA. The V and J ends lost 0 bases and 8 bases, in that order; junction bases with no gene match: 3. CDR3 nucleotide sequence: TGCAGCGTTGAAGATGACAGGGGAGATGAGCAGTTCTTC. Its protein product is CSVEDDRGDEQFF.

In its sample, this clonotype was seen a few times. The V and J genes are TRBV6-2 or TRBV6-3 and TRBJ2-7, with D possibly called TRBD1 or TRBD2 (5 bases each). Looked up from germline, CDR1 is MNHEY and CDR2 is SVGEGT. Trimming removed 6 bases from V and 7 bases from J, with 25 bases in between. The CDR3 has 16 amino acids. The CDR3 coding sequence is TGTGCCAGCAGATCCTACTCGGGACCCAACACTGGGGAGCAGTACTTC. Protein: CASRSYSGPNTGEQYF.

This clonotype has at least ten counts. V usage is TRBV4-3 and J usage is TRBJ2-1; the D gene is possibly TRBD1 (5 bases). Germline CDR1 reads LGHNA; CDR2 reads YSLEER. V was pared by 6 bases and J by 5 bases, with 14 bases between. CDR3 length: 14 amino acids. CDR3 sequence: CASSWAGLDNEQFF. For the CDR3, the DNA is TGCGCCAGCAGTTGGGCAGGGCTGGACAATGAGCAGTTCTTC.

This clonotype was observed a few times. The chain employs TRBV20-1 and TRBJ2-7; the D is unclear. This CDR3 contains 14 residues. V dropped 1 base and J dropped 3 bases, with 13 bases sitting between them. CDR1 and CDR2 (germline): DFQATT, SNEGSKA (reference sequence). The DNA of the CDR3 is TGCAGTGCTAGAGCATACTCCGTAGTCTACGAGCAGTACTTC. It codes for CSARAYSVVYEQYF.

This clonotype was counted a few times. The chain employs TRBV12-3 or TRBV12-4 and TRBJ2-3, with D perhaps matching TRBD2 (5 bases). Between the trimmed V and J ends, which lost 1 base and 2 bases, there was a span of 22 bases. This CDR3 has 19 amino acids. The CDR3 spells CASSLVALLMAPDTDTQYF. For the CDR3, the DNA is TGTGCCAGCAGTTTAGTAGCGCTATTAATGGCCCCAGACACAGATACGCAGTATTTT.

J is TRBJ1-1 and V is TRBV7-2; the D gene is possibly TRBD1 (6 bases). Per the germline V gene, CDR1 is SGHTA and CDR2 is FQGNSA. The length of the CDR3 is 16 residues. Trimming cost V 0 bases and J 4 bases, with 15 bases left between them. The CDR3 coding sequence is TGTGCCAGCAGCTTAGCTTGGGGGGGCGTCACCACTGAAGCTTTCTTT. Protein sequence: CASSLAWGGVTTEAFF.

This clonotype was observed a few times. The chain recombines TRBV7-9 with TRBJ1-5; D is undetermined. The CDR3 runs to 12 residues. Trimming removed 5 bases at V and 4 bases at J, with 6 bases between. CDR1 and CDR2 (germline): SEHNR, FQNEAQ (reference sequence). The DNA for the CDR3 is TGTGCCAGCAGCGACGGAAATCAGCCCCAGCATTTT. Translation: CASSDGNQPQHF.

A few counts support this clonotype. CDR3 coding DNA: TGCAGCGTTCAGAGCTCTGGGGCCAACGTCCTGACTTTC. Translation gives CSVQSSGANVLTF. The genes are TRBV29-1 and TRBJ2-6, with D unresolved. V was shortened by 5 bases and J by 0 bases, with 5 bases between the two germline ends. CDR1 and CDR2 from the germline V gene are SQVTM and ANQGSEA. CDR3 length: 13 residues. Supplemented by reference TRBV29-1 and TRBJ2-6, the full variable domain reads SAVISQKPSRDICQRGTSLTIQCQVDSQVTMMFWYRQQPGQSLTLIATANQGSEATYESGFVIDKFPISRPNLTFSTLTVSNMSPEDSSIYLCSVQSSGANVLTFGAGSRLTVL.

The chain combines TRBV7-3 with TRBJ2-3, with D hard to call. The CDR3 covers 16 residues. V lost 0 bases and J 6 bases, leaving 16 bases between the germline ends. The V gene's germline CDR1 is SGHTA and CDR2 FQGTGA. The CDR3 DNA follows: TGTGCCAGCAGCTTAACCGCGACCCCAATTTACGATACGCAGTATTTT. Its protein product is CASSLTATPIYDTQYF.

The chain combines TRBV7-2 with TRBJ2-3; D gene uncertain. CDR1 is SGHTA and CDR2 is FQGNSA in the germline V gene. Trimming removed 5 bases from V and 0 bases from J, with 15 bases in between. This CDR3 contains 16 residues. The CDR3 nucleotides are TGTGCCAGCAGCCTACGATGGGCCAGTAGCACAGATACGCAGTATTTT. As protein: CASSLRWASSTDTQYF. Looking up the rest from reference TRBV7-2 and TRBJ2-3 gives the full variable domain: GAGVSQSPSNKVTEKGKDVELRCDPISGHTALYWYRQSLGQGLEFLIYFQGNSAPDKSGLPSDRFSAERTGGSVSTLTIQRTQQEDSAVYLCASSLRWASSTDTQYFGPGTRLTVL.

This clonotype occurred a few times. CDR3 nucleotide sequence: TGCAGTGCTAGGACTGGGAATGAAAAACTGTTTTTT. Its protein is CSARTGNEKLFF. The rearrangement uses TRBV20-1 and TRBJ1-4; D call uncertain. Germline V lookup: CDR1 DFQATT, CDR2 SNEGSKA (reference sequence). Trimming removed 3 bases at V and 5 bases at J, with 7 bases between. CDR3 size: 12 residues.

To note about this clonotype: This could be a read error, since a much larger clone is one nucleotide away. The rearrangement links TRBV29-1 to TRBJ2-7; 8 nucleotides match TRBD2. Unmatched junction bases numbered 10, after V lost 4 bases and J lost 5 bases. Germline assignment: CDR1 SQVTM and CDR2 ANQGSEA. The CDR3 has 14 amino acids. The CDR3 spells CSVVAGMTSDEQYF. The CDR3 nucleotides read TGCAGCGTTGTAGCGGGGATGACGTCCGACGAGCAGTACTTC.

This clonotype was recorded a few times. This chain joins TRBV20-1 and TRBJ1-2, with a weak D call TRBD1 (6 bases). Germline CDR1 reads DFQATT; CDR2 reads SNEGSKA (reference sequence). The V end lost 5 bases, the J end lost 9 bases, and 22 bases lay between the germline ends. This CDR3 contains 14 residues. The CDR3 here is CSAAKQGLSISYTF. CDR3 sequence (DNA): TGCAGTGCTGCCAAACAGGGACTGAGTATTAGCTACACCTTC.

This clonotype was observed a few times. The chain is built from TRBV29-1 and TRBJ1-1, with D possibly matching TRBD1 (6 bases). Trimming stripped 5 bases from V and 1 base from J, with 8 bases between. This CDR3 is built from 12 residues. Germline lookup yields CDR1 SQVTM and CDR2 ANQGSEA. This CDR3 reads CSVPTGNTEAFF. CDR3 nucleotide sequence: TGCAGCGTTCCGACAGGGAACACTGAAGCTTTCTTT.

This clonotype was seen ten or more times. V usage is TRBV7-9 and J usage is TRBJ2-1; 8 bases match TRBD2. CDR3 length equals 14 residues. V was pared by 1 base and J by 6 bases, with 2 bases of the junction left unmatched. In germline, CDR1 is SEHNR, CDR2 FQNEAQ (reference sequence). The CDR3 loop reads CASSLVAGGNEQFF. Here the CDR3 DNA reads TGTGCCAGCAGCTTAGTGGCGGGAGGCAATGAGCAGTTCTTC.

The CDR3 region has the DNA TGTGCCAGCAGCCCCGGACGCTCTTACAATGAGCAGTTCTTC. Translating it yields CASSPGRSYNEQFF. The chain has TRBV12-3 or TRBV12-4 and TRBJ2-1; no definite D call. The CDR3 contains 14 residues. Trimming removed 6 bases from V and 4 bases from J, with 13 bases in between.